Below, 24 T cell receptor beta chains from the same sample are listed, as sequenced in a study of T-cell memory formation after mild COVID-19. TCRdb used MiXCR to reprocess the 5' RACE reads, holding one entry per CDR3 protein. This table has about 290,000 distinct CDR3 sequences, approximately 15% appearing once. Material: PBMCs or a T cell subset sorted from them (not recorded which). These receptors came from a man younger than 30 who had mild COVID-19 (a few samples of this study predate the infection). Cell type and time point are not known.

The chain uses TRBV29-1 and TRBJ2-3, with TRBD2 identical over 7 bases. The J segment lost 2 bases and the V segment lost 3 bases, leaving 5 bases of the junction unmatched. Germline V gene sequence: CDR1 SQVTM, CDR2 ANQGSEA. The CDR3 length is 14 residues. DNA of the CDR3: TGCAGCGTTGAGGAGCGGGGCTACACAGATACGCAGTATTTT. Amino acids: CSVEERGYTDTQYF.

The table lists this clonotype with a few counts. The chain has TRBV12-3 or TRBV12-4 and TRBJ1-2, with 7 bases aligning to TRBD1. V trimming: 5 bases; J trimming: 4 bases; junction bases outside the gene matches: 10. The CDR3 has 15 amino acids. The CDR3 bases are TGTGCCAGCAGTGCTGGGGACAGCCAAGGCTATGGCTACACCTTC. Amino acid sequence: CASSAGDSQGYGYTF.

The CDR3 DNA follows: TGTGCCAGCGCGGACAGATCAACTAATGAAAAACTGTTTTTT. Protein product: CASADRSTNEKLFF. V gene TRBV6-6 combines with J gene TRBJ1-4, with D perhaps matching TRBD1 (6 bases). Germline V lookup: CDR1 MNHNY, CDR2 SVGAGI (reference sequence). The CDR3 has 14 residues. Trimming shortened V by 8 bases and J by 0 bases, and 10 bases separated the two germline ends.

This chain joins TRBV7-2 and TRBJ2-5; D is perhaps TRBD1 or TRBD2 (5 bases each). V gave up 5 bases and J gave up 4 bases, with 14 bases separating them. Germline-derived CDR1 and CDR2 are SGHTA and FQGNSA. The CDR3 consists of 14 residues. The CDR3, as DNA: TGTGCCAGCAGCCCCGGGACCGCGTCAGAGACCCAGTACTTC. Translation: CASSPGTASETQYF.

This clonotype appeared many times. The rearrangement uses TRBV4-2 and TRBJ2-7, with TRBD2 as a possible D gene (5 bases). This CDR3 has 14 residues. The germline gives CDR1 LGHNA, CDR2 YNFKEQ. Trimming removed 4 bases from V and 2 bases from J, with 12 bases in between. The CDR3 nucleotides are TGTGCCAGCAGCCTAGGACTGGAGACCTACGAGCAGTACTTC. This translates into CASSLGLETYEQYF.

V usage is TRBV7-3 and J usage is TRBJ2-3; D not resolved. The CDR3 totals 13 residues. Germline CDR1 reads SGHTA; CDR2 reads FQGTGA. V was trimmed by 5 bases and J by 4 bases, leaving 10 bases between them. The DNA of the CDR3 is TGTGCCAGCAGCCTCAACCCCCCAGATACGCAGTATTTT. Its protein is CASSLNPPDTQYF. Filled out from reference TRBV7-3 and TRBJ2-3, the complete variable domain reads GAGVSQTPSNKVTEKGKYVELRCDPISGHTALYWYRQSLGQGPEFLIYFQGTGAADDSGLPNDRFFAVRPEGSVSTLKIQRTERGDSAVYLCASSLNPPDTQYFGPGTRLTVL.

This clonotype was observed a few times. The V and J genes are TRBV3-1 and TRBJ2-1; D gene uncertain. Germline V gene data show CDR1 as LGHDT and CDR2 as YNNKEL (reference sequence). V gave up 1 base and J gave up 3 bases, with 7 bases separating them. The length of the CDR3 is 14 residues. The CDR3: CASSQGRLYNEQFF. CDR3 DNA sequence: TGTGCCAGCAGCCAAGGTAGACTCTACAATGAGCAGTTCTTC.

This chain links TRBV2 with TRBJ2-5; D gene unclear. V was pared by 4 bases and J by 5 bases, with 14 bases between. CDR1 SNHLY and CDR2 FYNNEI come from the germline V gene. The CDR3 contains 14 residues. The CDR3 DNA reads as TGTGCCAGCAGTGGGGCCCCGATTGGGGAGACCCAGTACTTC. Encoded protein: CASSGAPIGETQYF.

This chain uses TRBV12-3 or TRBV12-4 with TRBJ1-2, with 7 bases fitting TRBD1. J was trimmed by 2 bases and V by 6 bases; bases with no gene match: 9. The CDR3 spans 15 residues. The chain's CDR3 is CASSEQRGGNYGYTF. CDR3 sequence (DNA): TGTGCCAGCAGCGAACAACGAGGGGGCAACTATGGCTACACCTTC.

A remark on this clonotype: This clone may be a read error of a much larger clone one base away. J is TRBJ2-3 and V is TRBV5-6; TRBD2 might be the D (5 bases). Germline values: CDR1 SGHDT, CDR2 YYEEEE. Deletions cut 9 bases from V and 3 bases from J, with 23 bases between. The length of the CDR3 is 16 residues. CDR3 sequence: CATKKLEGDATDTQYF. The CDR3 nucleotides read TGTGCCACAAAAAAACTAGAGGGAGATGCAACAGATACGCAGTATTTT.

CDR3 nucleotides: TGCAGTGCCCCCAAGCCGACCAGCTCCTACAATGAGCAGTTCTTC. Protein product: CSAPKPTSSYNEQFF. The chain uses TRBV20-1 and TRBJ2-1; no clear D gene. The germline gives CDR1 DFQATT, CDR2 SNEGSKA (reference sequence). The length of the CDR3 is 15 residues. The ends were cut back, 6 bases at V and 0 bases at J, with 15 bases in the middle.

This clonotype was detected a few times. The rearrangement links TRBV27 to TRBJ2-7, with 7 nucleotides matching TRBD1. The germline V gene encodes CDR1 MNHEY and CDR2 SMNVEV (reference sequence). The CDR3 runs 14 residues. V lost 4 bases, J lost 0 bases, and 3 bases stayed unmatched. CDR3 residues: CASSYGQDSYEQYF. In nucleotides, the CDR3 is TGTGCCAGCAGTTACGGACAGGACTCCTACGAGCAGTACTTC.

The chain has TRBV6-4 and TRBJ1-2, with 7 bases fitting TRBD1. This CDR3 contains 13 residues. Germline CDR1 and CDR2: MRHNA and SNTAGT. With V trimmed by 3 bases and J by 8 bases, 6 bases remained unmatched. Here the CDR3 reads CASSEARGSGYTF. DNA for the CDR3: TGTGCCAGCAGTGAAGCCAGGGGGTCCGGCTACACCTTC.

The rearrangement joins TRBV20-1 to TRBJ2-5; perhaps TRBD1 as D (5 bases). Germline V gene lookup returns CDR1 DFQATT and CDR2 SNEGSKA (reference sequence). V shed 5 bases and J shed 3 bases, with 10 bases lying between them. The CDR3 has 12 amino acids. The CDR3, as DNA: TGCAGTGCTCGCAGGGTTAAAGAGACCCAGTACTTC. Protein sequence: CSARRVKETQYF.

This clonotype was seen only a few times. The CDR3 nucleotides read TGTGCCAGCAGACGTACTAGCGGGGGATCCTATCTACAAGAGACCCAGTACTTC. It is translated as CASRRTSGGSYLQETQYF. This sequence joins TRBV6-2 or TRBV6-3 and TRBJ2-5; 11 nucleotides line up with TRBD2. V lost 6 bases and J lost 2; bases outside the gene matches: 14. Germline V gene lookup returns CDR1 MNHEY and CDR2 SVGEGT. There are 18 residues in the CDR3.

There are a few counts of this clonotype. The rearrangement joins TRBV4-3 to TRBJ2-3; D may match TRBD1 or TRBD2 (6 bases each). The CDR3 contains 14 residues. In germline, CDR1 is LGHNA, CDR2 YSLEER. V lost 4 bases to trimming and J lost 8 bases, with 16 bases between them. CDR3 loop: CASSPARGQVTQYF. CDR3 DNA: TGCGCCAGCAGCCCCGCCCGGGGGCAGGTTACGCAGTATTTT.

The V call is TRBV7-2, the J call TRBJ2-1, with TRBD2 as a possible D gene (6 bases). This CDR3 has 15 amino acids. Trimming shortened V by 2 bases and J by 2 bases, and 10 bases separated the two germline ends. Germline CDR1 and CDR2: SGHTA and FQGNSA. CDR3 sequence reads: CASSLQTRPYNEQFF. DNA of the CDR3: TGTGCCAGCAGCTTACAGACTAGGCCCTACAATGAGCAGTTCTTC.

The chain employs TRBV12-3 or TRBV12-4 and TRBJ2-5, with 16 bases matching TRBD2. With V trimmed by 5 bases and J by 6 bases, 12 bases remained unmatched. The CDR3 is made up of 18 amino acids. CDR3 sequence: CASSTGTSGGAVAKTQYF. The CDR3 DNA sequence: TGTGCCAGCAGTACCGGGACTAGCGGGGGGGCGGTGGCGAAGACCCAGTACTTC.

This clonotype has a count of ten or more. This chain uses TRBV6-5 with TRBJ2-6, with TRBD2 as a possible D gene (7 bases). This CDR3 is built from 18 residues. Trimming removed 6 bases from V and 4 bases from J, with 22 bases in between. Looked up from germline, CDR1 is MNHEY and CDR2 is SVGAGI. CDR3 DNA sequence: TGTGCCAGCAGCCTCTGGGAGGGGGGGGACTCCGGGGCCAACGTCCTGACTTTC. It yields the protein CASSLWEGGDSGANVLTF.

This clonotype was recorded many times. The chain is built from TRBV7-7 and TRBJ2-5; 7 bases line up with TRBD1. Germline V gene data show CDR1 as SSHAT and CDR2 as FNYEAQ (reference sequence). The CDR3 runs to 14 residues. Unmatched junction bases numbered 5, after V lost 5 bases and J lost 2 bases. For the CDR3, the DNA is TGTGCCAGCAGCAGAGACAGGGCGCAAGAGACCCAGTACTTC. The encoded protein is CASSRDRAQETQYF.

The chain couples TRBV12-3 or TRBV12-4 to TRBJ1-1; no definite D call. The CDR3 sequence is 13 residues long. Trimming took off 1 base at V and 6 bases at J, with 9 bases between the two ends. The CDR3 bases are TGTGCCAGCAGTTTAGGGTCTGGCCCTGAAGCTTTCTTT. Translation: CASSLGSGPEAFF.

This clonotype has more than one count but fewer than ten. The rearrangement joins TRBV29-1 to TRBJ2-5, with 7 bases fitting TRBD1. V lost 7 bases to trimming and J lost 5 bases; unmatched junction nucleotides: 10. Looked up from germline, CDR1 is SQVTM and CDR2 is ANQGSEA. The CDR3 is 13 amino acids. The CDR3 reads CSGYRGLGETQYF. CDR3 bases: TGCAGCGGATACAGGGGCCTCGGCGAGACCCAGTACTTC.

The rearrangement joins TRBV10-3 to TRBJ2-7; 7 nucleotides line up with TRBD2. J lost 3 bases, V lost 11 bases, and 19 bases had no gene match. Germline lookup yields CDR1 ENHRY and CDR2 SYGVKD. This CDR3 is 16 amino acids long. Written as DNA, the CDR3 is TGTGCCGTATTCCCCGGAGCGGGGTCCCTGAGCTACGAGCAGTACGTC. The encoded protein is CAVFPGAGSLSYEQYV.

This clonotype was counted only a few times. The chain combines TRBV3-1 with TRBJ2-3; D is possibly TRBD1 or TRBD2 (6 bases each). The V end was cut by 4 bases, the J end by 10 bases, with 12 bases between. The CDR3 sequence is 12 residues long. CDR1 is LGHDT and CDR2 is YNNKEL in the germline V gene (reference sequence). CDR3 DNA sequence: TGTGCCAGCAGCCCACGGGGGCTTGCGCAGTATTTT. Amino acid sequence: CASSPRGLAQYF.